This record covers a single T cell receptor beta chain. No cognate antigen has been identified for it. There are no base qualities to consult, and no much larger clone falls within one base. The cohort was made up of approximately 670 healthy bone marrow donors. All cohort members were sampled while nominally healthy, although unrecorded immune exposures were likely present. The donor was CMV seronegative and belonged to the group of 352 seronegative cohort members. Each donor provided a peripheral blood sample, and peripheral blood mononuclear cells were used for TCR beta sequencing. Genomic DNA was extracted from the blood cell samples with the Qiagen DNeasy Blood Extraction Kit. This sample is part of a study of cytomegalovirus exposure and HLA in healthy donors (dated by TCRdb to between 2016 and 2019). As for the study more broadly: According to an earlier analysis of 450 to 650 of the donors, about 179 million T cells yielded roughly 110 million unique TCR beta sequences and 250 to 350 Gb of sequence data. An early release that covered some 630 HLA-typed donors contained approximately 300 gigabases of sequencing data and approximately 85 million unique TCR sequences. Among the roughly 400 genotyped donors, about 83% belonged to the genetic ancestry cluster associated with self-reported Caucasian donors. The study aimed to test whether signatures of past pathogen exposure could be identified by cataloging public T cell receptors. The T cell repertoires of 670 or so subjects were profiled by immunosequencing and related to cytomegalovirus serostatus. Along with the approximately 700-subject first cohort, a separate validation cohort of 120 different subjects was used. To predict cytomegalovirus infection status, the study combined high-throughput TCR immunosequencing, statistical association of individual TCRs with disease status, and machine learning. To study patterns of TCR occurrence, a later analysis re-analyzed previously published TCR beta repertoires from 650 to 750 donors and added high-resolution HLA genotyping. Rather than using new phenotypic data, the later analysis identified candidate immune exposures from TCR beta sequences and from how often those sequences occurred across donors. In an earlier analysis of about 590 of the donors, high-throughput TCR beta sequencing was used to judge whether each TCR beta V gene segment behaved as functional or pseudogenic. Alongside the repertoire data, information on donor age, sex, ethnicity and CMV serostatus was compiled. Genome-wide SNP genotypes for about 60% of the 666 donors were used in a later genetic analysis, which treated that subset as a discovery cohort. Every discovery cohort repertoire had been produced on one sequencing platform. HLA typing included class I and class II loci at four-digit resolution. The number of donors typed differed by locus, with roughly 620-630 for A, B, C, DRB1 and DQB1, over 500 for DQA1, approximately 580 for DPA1, and some 450 for DPB1. About 5 DR-DQ haplotypes were handled as single units for association and clustering, since linkage in the cohort was strong. Among roughly 400 genotyped donors of the cohort, an average of approximately 230,000 unique TCR beta nucleotide sequences were sequenced per donor, roughly 18% of them non-productive. What the work shows at the level of the full study, not this receptor alone: The classifier was reported to diagnose cytomegalovirus status with high specificity and sensitivity in both the original cohort and the validation cohort. Because HLA typing was missing for some donors at each locus, association tests included only the typed subset. In the study, 150 to 200 TCR beta chains were listed as associated with cytomegalovirus. Specific HLA alleles were associated with 16,951 TCR beta sequences at a false discovery rate of 0.05 in a later analysis. In a later genetic analysis, fewer N-insertions in productive TCRs were reported among donors in an Asian-associated ancestry cluster than the roughly 710-donor mean. About 17 rarely observed V segments, including chromosome 9 orphons, were excluded from the earlier analysis of about 500 of the donors because counts were too low. A later analysis found that HLA-associated TCR beta chains were more clonally expanded and had lower generation probabilities than equally common non-associated chains. The authors suggested that the approach could potentially be generalized to other disease states and immunological phenotypes. The cohort was sequenced for TCR beta chains only, and without alpha or paired-chain data the features that could be detected were limited. An association between a missense DCLRE1C variant and V-gene and J-gene trimming of TCR beta chains was found in a later genetic analysis and replicated in an independent cohort. A later analysis found that most CMV-associated TCR beta chains appeared HLA-restricted, with HLA associations seemingly driven largely by CMV exposure. Three of the identified cytomegalovirus-associated TCR beta chains were confirmed in vitro to be specific for cytomegalovirus antigens. In a later analysis, the rate of TCR association differed among HLA loci, with DRB1 alleles having the most associated TCRs and HLA-C alleles having the fewest. Correlated functional status among segregating V segments might reflect linkage disequilibrium, but an unknown experimental factor could not be ruled out. For the cohort, immune exposure information was limited to CMV serostatus. A further reported finding was that TCR beta sequences accurately predicted the HLA-A and HLA-B alleles for most subjects in the first cohort. In an earlier analysis of a few hundred of the donors, most TCR beta V segments were observed in productive rearrangements about 90% or about 30% of the time, broadly matching IMGT annotations. A cluster of highly shared sequence variants was judged likely to represent a technical artifact of the sequencing pipeline. Presence/absence analyses assumed roughly uniform sequencing depth across donors, an assumption that may not hold. Across donors, most TCR sequences were observed very rarely, whereas some public TCRs were present in many individuals. In a later analysis, several top co-occurrence clusters were reported to appear linked to parvovirus B19, influenza, CMV and Epstein-Barr virus. Some IMGT-functional V segments, including TRBV6-2 and TRBV6-3, could not be distinguished by the 87-base-pair reads and were therefore excluded. When HLA alleles, especially DR and DQ, strongly co-occurred, TCR associations were difficult to assign to individual alleles.

The CDR3 numbers 15 residues from cysteine through phenylalanine. The entry retains the CDR3 DNA only, 45 bases that are in frame from base 1. At the junction V is shortened by 0 bases and J by 6 bases, with 14 bases in between. Taken from the germline V gene, the CDR1 and CDR2 loops are LGHNA and YNFKEQ. Libraries were made using the immunoSEQ multiplex PCR assay. The multiplex PCR relied on a mix of 60 forward primers for TCR Vbeta segments and 13 reverse primers for TCR Jbeta segments. A multiplex PCR assay on genomic DNA amplified the CDR3 region of rearranged TCR beta genes. On the Illumina HiSeq System, the amplified TCR beta libraries were sequenced as 87-base-pair reads. As for the original processing: Across the 600 to 700 repertoires, a later analysis counted tens of millions of unique TCR beta chains, some 11 million of which were shared by at least two donors. Raw reads were error-corrected and collapsed into unique sequences by a nearest-neighbor algorithm in which closely related sequences were merged to remove PCR and sequencing errors. Alignment of CDR3 sequences to IMGT reference sequences was used to assign V, D and J gene segments. For a sequence to be retained, a match of at least six nucleotides was required to both a V gene segment and a J gene segment. Rearrangements were classified as productive when the CDR3 lacked stop codons and remained in frame with V and J, and all other rearrangements were classified as non-productive. Following IMGT convention, CDR3 was defined as the stretch from the second conserved V-encoded cysteine to the conserved J-encoded phenylalanine. The earlier analysis of some 550 of the donors excluded any sequence lacking an unambiguous match to a single V gene segment. In an earlier analysis of 500 to 750 of the donors, V segments were called functional above 56.7% productive rearrangements and were called segregating when the between-donor standard deviation exceeded 5%. To diagnose cytomegalovirus status from the catalog of TCR beta chain sequences, a statistical classification framework was built. In a later analysis, TCR nucleotide sequences were compared against IMGT/GENE-DB human TR gene sequences so that V and J genes could be assigned. Using the TCRdist pipeline, a later analysis assigned CDR3 sequences along with most-parsimonious VDJ recombination scenarios. In a later analysis, each TCR beta chain was defined by its CDR3 amino acid sequence together with its V-gene family, and reads without a unique V-gene family were excluded. To address suspected cross-contamination and a sequencing artifact, a later analysis removed 592 highly shared, low-generation-probability nucleotide sequences. For each public chain, a later analysis derived a clonal expansion index from normalized ranks of inferred template counts within each repertoire. In a later analysis, generation probabilities were computed with a VDJ recombination model fitted to out-of-frame rearrangements, and the resulting probabilities were checked against IGoR. In a later analysis, hypergeometric tests were used to score TCR-TCR, TCR-HLA and TCR-CMV co-occurrence, with a repertoire-size bias correction applied to TCR pairs. False discovery rates were estimated in a later analysis by permuting HLA or CMV assignments 20 times. In a later analysis, co-occurring TCRs were grouped using DBSCAN, with TCRdist sequence similarity added in when clustering inside HLA-allele-positive subsets. For co-occurrence clustering, repertoires with fewer than 30,000 or more than 120,000 public chains were excluded, along with 5 or 6 repertoires with anomalous nucleotide sharing. This is the immuneACCESS table as TCRdb keeps it, with only in-frame sequences that have V and J called. A part of the clones is gone; compared with another copy, unresolved V genes explain less than half, and the rest is unexplained. V, J and clone size reflect that table, while D and trimming were determined from the DNA. The sample includes about 160,000 clones, with over 70% observed a single time. In total, the top ten clones hold approximately 1.4% of the sample.

The origin of this receptor is a woman aged 30 to 39 in good health and CMV-seronegative. The source material was PBMCs. In this chain, TRBV4-2 is recombined with TRBJ2-5; confidence is insufficient to name the D gene. The CDR3 protein: CASSQDLGDPKTQYF. The base sequence is TGTGCCAGCAGCCAAGATCTGGGCGACCCGAAGACCCAGTACTTC.